This passage covers 9 T cell receptor beta chains from one sample sequenced in a study of blood T cells in healthy people across ages. Next came a second PCR, run for about 7 to 11 cycles, which used a sample-barcoded 5' primer along with a J-beta primer mix. A single record per CDR3 protein comes from TCRdb applying MiXCR to the 5' RACE reads. Of about 1 million distinct CDR3 sequences listed, 40% to 55% were seen once; the top ten hold approximately 17%. Sequenced: blood. The receptors were gathered from a woman aged 55-69 years in good health.

This clonotype came up a few times. V usage is TRBV29-1 and J usage is TRBJ2-3; the match to TRBD2 covers 9 bases. J gave up 0 bases and V 8 bases, and 9 bases lay outside the gene matches. The CDR3 totals 15 residues. From germline, CDR1 is SQVTM and CDR2 ANQGSEA. The CDR3 nucleotides read TGCAGCTTCTCCCCTACTAGCGGGAGCACAGATACGCAGTATTTT. The encoded protein is CSFSPTSGSTDTQYF.

This clonotype was seen ten or more times. The CDR3 loop reads CASSPRQGPGNTEAFF. The CDR3 nucleotides read TGTGCCAGCAGCCCACGACAGGGACCGGGGAACACTGAAGCTTTCTTT. This chain connects TRBV9 to TRBJ1-1; TRBD1 matches 7 bases. The germline V gene encodes CDR1 SGDLS and CDR2 YYNGEE. This CDR3 has 16 amino acids. J was trimmed by 1 base and V by 4 bases; bases with no gene match: 10.

V usage is TRBV3-1 and J usage is TRBJ1-2; D ambiguous. The CDR3 has 13 amino acids. Trimming took 7 bases from V and 9 from J, leaving 18 bases between them. In germline, CDR1 is LGHDT, CDR2 YNNKEL (reference sequence). CDR3 DNA sequence: TGTGCCAGCACCTCCCCATCGACGGTGAGCTACACCTTC. Amino acid sequence: CASTSPSTVSYTF.

This clonotype was seen a handful of times. V is TRBV6-9 and J is TRBJ2-7; D ambiguous. The CDR3 has 10 amino acids. The V and J ends lost 9 bases and 6 bases respectively, with 9 bases between them. Germline assignment: CDR1 MNHGY and CDR2 SVAAGI. CDR3 in amino acids: CASFWGEQYF. The CDR3 DNA sequence: TGTGCCAGTTTTTGGGGCGAGCAGTACTTC.

The CDR3 sequence: CASSSRAPNEKLFF. Written as DNA, the CDR3 is TGTGCCAGCAGTAGCCGGGCCCCTAATGAAAAACTGTTTTTT. This chain uses TRBV27 with TRBJ1-4; D gene ambiguous. V shed 5 bases and J shed 3 bases, with 10 bases lying between them. The CDR3 consists of 14 residues. Germline V CDR1 and CDR2: MNHEY, SMNVEV (reference sequence).

The genes are TRBV29-1 and TRBJ1-2; D is undetermined. CDR3 size: 13 residues. With 5 bases removed from V and 4 bases from J, the gap between germline ends came to 14 bases. Germline CDR1 SQVTM, CDR2 ANQGSEA. The CDR3 here is CSVTENTSYGYTF. DNA of the CDR3: TGCAGCGTTACAGAGAATACTAGCTATGGCTACACCTTC.

The chain joins TRBV7-2 to TRBJ1-3; D unresolved. Trimming removed 4 bases at V and 9 bases at J, with 10 bases between. CDR3 length equals 12 residues. Germline CDR1 and CDR2: SGHTA and FQGNSA. The CDR3 DNA is TGTGCCAGCAGCTCTAGTGGCGGCACCATATATTTT. Protein sequence: CASSSSGGTIYF.

Worth noting for this clonotype: The germline gene is not matched at one end of the junction; a read error may be the cause. The genes are TRBV15 and TRBJ1-2; TRBD1 is a possible D gene (5 bases). The germline V gene encodes CDR1 LNHNV and CDR2 YYDKDF (reference sequence). The CDR3 has 14 residues. The CDR3: CTTSRPDRNYGYTF. DNA of the CDR3: TGTACCACCAGCAGACCCGACAGAAACTATGGCTACACCTTC. Looking up the rest from reference TRBV15 and TRBJ1-2 gives the full variable domain: DAMVIQNPRYQVTQFGKPVTLSCSQTLNHNVMYWYQQKSSQAPKLLFHYYDKDFNNEADTPDNFQSRRPNTSFCFLDIRSPGLGDTAMYLCTTSRPDRNYGYTFGSGTRLTVV.

The count of this clonotype is one. The chain joins TRBV5-1 to TRBJ2-5, with TRBD2 matching 13 bases. The CDR3 is 15 amino acids. CDR1 is SGHRS, CDR2 YFSETQ, per germline. V gave up 4 bases and J gave up 11 bases; unmatched junction bases: 11. CDR3 DNA: TGCGCCAGCAGCACGACTAGCGGGAGGCTCAATGAGCAGTACTTC. Its translation is CASSTTSGRLNEQYF.